Below, 32 T cell receptor beta chains from the same sample are listed, as sequenced in a study of T-cell reconstitution after alpha-beta-depleted transplantation in children. Construction of the TCRbeta library involved unique molecular identifiers. TCRdb reanalysed the PCR reads using MiXCR and keeps one entry per CDR3 protein. The sample has a few hundred thousand distinct CDR3 sequences; around 16% are singletons. Sequencing used PBMCs from the stem cell graft donor, obtained from the stem cell graft. Receptor source: a human donor who donated a stem cell graft to a child with acute lymphoblastic leukemia.

This clonotype has a handful of counts. The chain has TRBV5-1 and TRBJ2-7; 7 positions agree with TRBD1. The CDR3 is 16 residues long. Trimming cost V 2 bases and J 0 bases; bases outside gene matches: 8. The germline V gene has CDR1 SGHRS and CDR2 YFSETQ. In DNA form, the CDR3 reads TGCGCCAGCAGCTTTTCGGACAGGCCAAGCTCCTACGAGCAGTACTTC. Protein sequence: CASSFSDRPSSYEQYF.

The genes are TRBV9 and TRBJ2-6; no clear D. The V end lost 3 bases, the J end lost 0 bases, and 10 bases lay between the germline ends. Per the germline V gene, CDR1 is SGDLS and CDR2 is YYNGEE. CDR3 size: 16 residues. The CDR3 sequence: CASSGTSGSGANVLTF. The CDR3 DNA reads TGTGCCAGCAGCGGAACGTCGGGCTCTGGGGCCAACGTCCTGACTTTC.

This clonotype was found a few times. The chain couples TRBV6-5 to TRBJ2-1; 7 positions agree with TRBD2. V lost 4 bases and J lost 0; bases outside the gene matches: 6. The CDR3 sequence is 16 residues long. Germline CDR1 is MNHEY and CDR2 is SVGAGI. The CDR3 loop is CASSSLSGYSYNEQFF. DNA for the CDR3: TGTGCCAGCAGTTCCCTTAGCGGGTACTCCTACAATGAGCAGTTCTTC.

The chain carries TRBV27 and TRBJ1-4; TRBD1 might be the D (6 bases). Germline lookup yields CDR1 MNHEY and CDR2 SMNVEV (reference sequence). The CDR3 length is 13 residues. Trimming pared 9 bases from V and 3 bases from J, leaving 11 bases between. CDR3 sequence: CARAGQPNEKLFF. In DNA form, the CDR3 reads TGTGCCAGGGCTGGACAGCCTAATGAAAAACTGTTTTTT. The full variable domain, completed using reference TRBV27 and TRBJ1-4, is EAQVTQNPRYLITVTGKKLTVTCSQNMNHEYMSWYRQDPGLGLRQIYYSMNVEVTDKGDVPEGYKVSRKEKRNFPLILESPSPNQTSLYFCARAGQPNEKLFFGSGTQLSVL.

Only a few counts were recorded for this clonotype. V usage is TRBV25-1 and J usage is TRBJ2-4; a weak D match, TRBD2 (5 bases). This CDR3 region has 12 residues. V was cut by 10 bases and J by 10 bases, with 17 bases left in between. Germline lookup yields CDR1 MGHDK and CDR2 SYGVNS. CDR3 DNA sequence: TGTGCCACTGATAGAGGAGGTGGAATTCAGTACTTC. This codes for CATDRGGGIQYF. The full variable domain, completed using reference TRBV25-1 and TRBJ2-4, is EADIYQTPRYLVIGTGKKITLECSQTMGHDKMYWYQQDPGMELHLIHYSYGVNSTEKGDLSSESTVSRIRTEHFPLTLESARPSHTSQYLCATDRGGGIQYFGAGTRLSVL.

In this sample, this clonotype turned up a few times. This sequence joins TRBV5-1 and TRBJ2-7; unclear D gene. The V and J ends lost 0 bases and 6 bases respectively, with 16 bases between them. Germline assignment: CDR1 SGHRS and CDR2 YFSETQ. This CDR3 comprises 15 residues. For the CDR3, the DNA is TGCGCCAGCAGCTTGGCCTCCGACACCGCCAGCGAGCAGTACTTC. Its protein product is CASSLASDTASEQYF.

This clonotype has a handful of counts. The chain is built from TRBV15 and TRBJ2-7; D uncertain. V was pared by 3 bases and J by 0 bases, with 6 bases between. The germline CDR1 and CDR2 sequences are LNHNV and YYDKDF (reference sequence). This CDR3 contains 13 residues. CDR3 DNA sequence: TGTGCCACCAGCAGCCTCTACTCCTACGAGCAGTACTTC. Translation: CATSSLYSYEQYF. Full variable domain (missing parts from reference TRBV15 and TRBJ2-7): DAMVIQNPRYQVTQFGKPVTLSCSQTLNHNVMYWYQQKSSQAPKLLFHYYDKDFNNEADTPDNFQSRRPNTSFCFLDIRSPGLGDTAMYLCATSSLYSYEQYFGPGTRLTVT.

The rearrangement uses TRBV7-9 and TRBJ2-4, with a tentative D call TRBD2 (5 bases). V was clipped by 0 bases and J by 3 bases, with 12 bases between them. The germline V gene encodes CDR1 SEHNR and CDR2 FQNEAQ (reference sequence). The CDR3 runs 16 residues. CDR3 in amino acids: CASSLAPGKVKNIQYF. CDR3 nucleotide sequence: TGTGCCAGCAGCTTAGCCCCGGGGAAGGTCAAAAACATTCAGTACTTC.

The V and J genes are TRBV10-3 and TRBJ2-3; 7 nucleotides align to TRBD1. The V segment lost 8 bases and the J segment 3 bases; nucleotides outside the gene matches: 20. This CDR3 contains 18 residues. Per germline, CDR1 ENHRY and CDR2 SYGVKD. The CDR3 nucleotides are TGTGCCATCTGTCCCCTGATCCTACAGGGGATCGGGACAGATACGCAGTATTTT. It translates to CAICPLILQGIGTDTQYF.

The chain carries TRBV5-1 and TRBJ2-7; perhaps D is TRBD1 or TRBD2 (5 bases each). In germline, CDR1 is SGHRS, CDR2 YFSETQ. Trimming cost V 4 bases and J 5 bases, with 16 bases left between them. The CDR3 is 14 residues long. CDR3 in DNA: TGCGCCAGCAGCGCCCTTGGGGGTGTGGACGAGCAGTACTTC. Encoded protein: CASSALGGVDEQYF.

This clonotype was observed a handful of times. CDR3 protein: CASRDLNYNEQFF. CDR3 DNA: TGTGCCAGCCGGGACTTGAATTACAATGAGCAGTTCTTC. V and J are TRBV27 and TRBJ2-1; tentative D call: TRBD2 (6 bases). Per germline, CDR1 MNHEY and CDR2 SMNVEV (reference sequence). Trimming left V 8 bases short and J 4 bases short, with 12 bases between. The CDR3 is made up of 13 amino acids.

This clonotype has more than one count but fewer than ten. This rearrangement joins TRBV7-8 to TRBJ2-7; the match to TRBD2 covers 7 bases. The CDR3 totals 16 residues. The germline CDR1 and CDR2 sequences are SGHVS and FQNEAQ. Trimming cost V 1 base and J 1 base; bases outside gene matches: 7. The CDR3 protein is CASSLVGGTVSYEQYF. CDR3 in DNA: TGTGCCAGCAGCTTAGTGGGAGGGACCGTGTCCTACGAGCAGTACTTC.

This clonotype was seen a handful of times. V and J are TRBV27 and TRBJ2-7; the D is unclear. From germline, CDR1 is MNHEY and CDR2 SMNVEV (reference sequence). The V gene lost 3 bases and the J gene lost 2 bases, with 14 bases spanning the gap. The CDR3 is 15 residues long. This CDR3 reads CASSFAPSITYEQYF. Here the CDR3 DNA reads TGTGCCAGCAGTTTTGCGCCTTCGATAACCTACGAGCAGTACTTC.

This clonotype has a handful of counts. The chain is built from TRBV2 and TRBJ2-1; 10 bases are a match to TRBD2. V lost 7 bases and J lost 4; bases outside the gene matches: 7. The CDR3 sequence is 15 residues long. Looked up from germline, CDR1 is SNHLY and CDR2 is FYNNEI. CDR3 residues: CASTPGLAPYNEQFF. The CDR3 coding sequence is TGTGCCAGCACCCCGGGACTAGCGCCGTACAATGAGCAGTTCTTC.

The V and J genes are TRBV19 and TRBJ2-1; TRBD1 agrees at 10 bases. The ends lost 6 bases at V and 3 bases at J; junction bases unmatched: 17. This CDR3 has 19 amino acids. Germline-derived CDR1 and CDR2 are LNHDA and SQIVND (reference sequence). The CDR3 region is CASRRSGQGIPQSYNEQFF. The CDR3 DNA sequence: TGTGCCAGTAGGAGATCGGGACAGGGGATCCCCCAAAGCTACAATGAGCAGTTCTTC.

This chain connects TRBV5-1 to TRBJ2-3; D assignment may be TRBD1 or TRBD2 (6 bases each). CDR1 is SGHRS, CDR2 YFSETQ, per germline. The CDR3 consists of 13 residues. V dropped 5 bases and J dropped 3 bases, with 10 bases sitting between them. DNA for the CDR3: TGCGCCAGCAGATGGAGGGGGACAGATACGCAGTATTTT. Encoded protein: CASRWRGTDTQYF.

CDR3 sequence reads: CASSLTFGRSEEAFF. The CDR3, as DNA: TGTGCCAGCAGCTTGACTTTTGGACGGAGCGAGGAAGCTTTCTTT. The V and J genes are TRBV9 and TRBJ1-1; the D is unclear. The CDR3 contains 15 residues. Trimming left V 4 bases short and J 8 bases short, with 21 bases between. The germline CDR1 and CDR2 sequences are SGDLS and YYNGEE.

This clonotype was counted only a few times. The CDR3 spells CATSDPRRPNTGELFF. For the CDR3, the DNA is TGTGCCACCAGTGATCCGCGGCGTCCGAACACCGGGGAGCTGTTTTTT. The chain carries TRBV24-1 and TRBJ2-2; D remains ambiguous. This CDR3 comprises 16 residues. Germline values: CDR1 KGHDR, CDR2 SFDVKD. V was clipped by 3 bases and J by 0 bases, with 10 bases between them.

This clonotype was recorded a few times. The chain links TRBV10-3 to TRBJ2-7; D might be TRBD1 (6 bases). This CDR3 spans 13 amino acids. V was shortened by 6 bases and J by 4 bases, with 13 bases between the two germline ends. The V gene's germline CDR1 is ENHRY and CDR2 SYGVKD. The CDR3 region is CAISQGNLYEQYF. CDR3 DNA: TGTGCCATCAGCCAGGGGAATCTATACGAGCAGTACTTC.

This clonotype has a count of ten or more. The CDR3 DNA is TGTGCCAGCAGTTATGCAGGGAACACTGAAGCTTTCTTT. Translated: CASSYAGNTEAFF. The chain recombines TRBV6-5 with TRBJ1-1; D is unclear. This CDR3 spans 13 amino acids. V was trimmed by 3 bases and J by 1 base, leaving 6 bases between them. Germline V gene data show CDR1 as MNHEY and CDR2 as SVGAGI.

This clonotype was counted between two and nine times. The rearrangement uses TRBV7-8 and TRBJ1-5, with a tentative D call TRBD1 (6 bases). Germline-derived CDR1 and CDR2 are SGHVS and FQNEAQ. The V end was cut by 4 bases, the J end by 6 bases, with 16 bases between. There are 15 residues in the CDR3. The CDR3 here is CASSYTPMGAQPQHF. CDR3 nucleotide sequence: TGTGCCAGCAGCTATACACCAATGGGGGCTCAGCCCCAGCATTTT.

The chain uses TRBV5-1 and TRBJ1-1; perhaps TRBD1 as D (5 bases). Trimming cost V 0 bases and J 5 bases, with 14 bases left between them. The CDR3 is made up of 15 amino acids. The germline gives CDR1 SGHRS, CDR2 YFSETQ. CDR3 nucleotides: TGCGCCAGCAGCTTGGTTGCAGGGTCGGTTACTGAAGCTTTCTTT. It encodes CASSLVAGSVTEAFF. Combining the CDR3 with reference TRBV5-1 and TRBJ1-1 gives the whole variable domain KAGVTQTPRYLIKTRGQQVTLSCSPISGHRSVSWYQQTPGQGLQFLFEYFSETQRNKGNFPGRFSGRQFSNSRSEMNVSTLELGDSALYLCASSLVAGSVTEAFFGQGTRLTVV.

The table lists this clonotype with many counts. A junction end diverges from the germline sequence, so it may reflect a read error. In DNA form, the CDR3 reads TGTGCCTGGAGCGGGTGGACCAATCAACCCCAGCATTTT. Protein: CAWSGWTNQPQHF. J is TRBJ1-5 and V is TRBV30; the D is unclear. The germline V gene encodes CDR1 GTSNPN and CDR2 SVGIG (reference sequence). The CDR3 extends over 13 amino acids.

The chain links TRBV6-5 to TRBJ2-3; D is unresolved. From germline, CDR1 is MNHEY and CDR2 SVGAGI. V gave up 4 bases and J gave up 0 bases, with 8 bases separating them. The length of the CDR3 is 14 residues. In DNA form, the CDR3 reads TGTGCCAGCAGTTTTTACCCTAGCACAGATACGCAGTATTTT. Translation: CASSFYPSTDTQYF.

This clonotype came up a few times. The chain employs TRBV5-1 and TRBJ2-3, with unresolved D. V was trimmed by 4 bases and J by 4 bases, leaving 22 bases between them. Germline V gene lookup returns CDR1 SGHRS and CDR2 YFSETQ. The CDR3 is made up of 17 amino acids. The CDR3 reads CASSPVFSILIADTQYF. The CDR3, as DNA: TGCGCCAGCAGCCCGGTCTTCAGCATACTTATTGCAGATACGCAGTATTTT.

V usage is TRBV7-9 and J usage is TRBJ2-7; maybe TRBD1 (7 bases). The CDR3 contains 15 residues. CDR1 and CDR2 from the germline V gene are SEHNR and FQNEAQ (reference sequence). V lost 10 bases, J lost 5 bases, and 24 bases lay in between. CDR3 DNA sequence: TGTGCCACGTTGGCTCTCGGAGGGGGCCGTGACGAGCAGTACTTC. Encoded protein: CATLALGGGRDEQYF.

The CDR3 protein is CSGKLAGTKNIQYF. CDR3 DNA: TGCAGTGGCAAACTAGCGGGGACCAAAAACATTCAGTACTTC. The chain employs TRBV20-1 and TRBJ2-4; TRBD2 aligns across 10 bases. After removal of 7 bases from V and 2 bases from J, the junction contained 5 bases not matched to a gene. CDR1 and CDR2 (germline): DFQATT, SNEGSKA (reference sequence). The CDR3 is made up of 14 amino acids.

The genes are TRBV6-5 and TRBJ2-5, with a tentative D call TRBD2 (6 bases). From germline, CDR1 is MNHEY and CDR2 SVGAGI. This CDR3 has 17 amino acids. V lost 2 bases to trimming and J lost 0 bases, with 16 bases between them. For the CDR3, the DNA is TGTGCCAGCAGTTACACCCGGGACTTTAAGTACCAAGAGACCCAGTACTTC. It codes for CASSYTRDFKYQETQYF.

The chain uses TRBV7-9 and TRBJ2-3; possible D gene TRBD2, 6 bases. The CDR3 sequence is 17 residues long. In germline, CDR1 is SEHNR, CDR2 FQNEAQ (reference sequence). With 5 bases removed from V and 1 base from J, the gap between germline ends came to 19 bases. CDR3 nucleotides: TGTGCCAGCAGCCAGACCCCAAATTGGGGGGGCACAGATACGCAGTATTTT. It codes for CASSQTPNWGGTDTQYF.

Remarks on this clonotype: The junction differs from germline at one of its ends, possibly a read error. The chain employs TRBV27 and TRBJ2-1, with 9 bases identical to TRBD2. The CDR3 is made up of 19 amino acids. Per the germline V gene, CDR1 is MNHEY and CDR2 is SMNVEV (reference sequence). The DNA of the CDR3 is TGCGTCAGCAGTGCAAGTCAGGTTAGCGGGAGCAATACCTACAATGAGCAGTTCTTC. This gives the protein CVSSASQVSGSNTYNEQFF.

The chain links TRBV6-5 to TRBJ1-1; D remains ambiguous. In germline, CDR1 is MNHEY, CDR2 SVGAGI. Between the trimmed V and J ends, which lost 0 bases and 3 bases, there was a span of 11 bases. The CDR3 has 15 residues. This chain's CDR3 is CASSYSAEAHTEAFF. The CDR3, as DNA: TGTGCCAGCAGTTACTCGGCGGAGGCCCACACTGAAGCTTTCTTT.

The V and J genes are TRBV10-3 and TRBJ2-1, with 7 positions matching TRBD2. The length of the CDR3 is 17 residues. Germline V gene sequence: CDR1 ENHRY, CDR2 SYGVKD. J lost 4 bases, V lost 5 bases, and 14 bases had no gene match. In DNA, the CDR3 is TGTGCCATCAGTCGAGTGGGTGGGCTAGCGGATTACAATGAGCAGTTCTTC. Translation: CAISRVGGLADYNEQFF.